The rows below give T cell receptor beta chains drawn from one sample of a study of lymphopenia after photon versus proton radiotherapy. The protocol was immunoSEQ multiplex PCR, while the TCRdb copy is restricted to in-frame clones and leaves out a portion. The table records some 41,000 clones, 70% to 90% of them present only once. Material: peripheral blood, obtained from a patient treated with proton-based radiotherapy. These receptor sequences come from a woman in her sixties or seventies with pancreatic cancer. Some clones in this sample may be carry-over from other donors' samples. Each CDR3 is given with its conserved first and last residue.

>TRBJ1-3|TRBV9
CASSLTGDGNTIYF
>TRBJ2-7|TRBV30
CAWSPTSSYEQYF
>TRBJ1-2|TRBV6-1
CASRRLQGVGYGYTF
>TRBJ2-7|TRBV30
CAWSPQTGTGVYEQYF
>TRBJ2-5|TRBV4-2
CASRATSGSRETQYF
>TRBJ1-3|TRBV28
CASSLGTTGNTIYF
>TRBJ1-1|TRBV5-4
CASSYKTVNTEAFF
>TRBJ2-6|TRBV7-3
CASSSGLFSGANVLTF
>TRBJ2-2|TRBV7-9
CASSARLESAGELFF
>TRBJ1-5|TRBV6-6
CASSKQGSNQPQHF
>TRBJ1-1|TRBV19
CASTRTGNTEAFF
>TRBJ1-5|TRBV30
CAWSSIDRDNQPQHF
>TRBJ1-4|TRBV5-5
CASSFLPGPNEKLFF
>TRBJ2-5|TRBV10-2
CASSDWLAGFQETQYF
>TRBJ2-5|TRBV15
CATSRFSGGPETQYF
>TRBJ1-2|TRBV6-5
CASKRHNYGYTF
>TRBJ2-7|TRBV6-6
CASSRSSGRAGEQYF
>TRBJ2-2|TRBV2
CASSEGFEAPTGELFF
>TRBJ2-3|TRBV30
CAWDTGTDTQYF
>TRBJ1-3|TRBV11-2
CASSLTGGRYSGNTIYF
>TRBJ2-5|TRBV5-1
CASSRGPGTLGEETQYF
>TRBJ2-7|TRBV5-1
CASSASGEQYF
>TRBJ1-5|TRBV6-6
CASSLAQGSGPQHF
>TRBJ2-1|TRBV15
CATSRELAGGPNEQFF
>TRBJ2-7|TRBV23-1
CASSQKIRNEQYF
>TRBJ2-7|TRBV7-8
CASSPRTNFYEQYF
>TRBJ2-1|TRBV6-4
CASSVMAAGGSNEQFF
>TRBJ2-2|TRBV10-3
CATGTSGNTGELFF
>TRBJ2-7|TRBV10-3
CAISRTSDSYEQYF
>TRBJ1-4|TRBV19
CASSSTGVGEKLFF
>TRBJ2-5|TRBV7-2
CASSARQGTETQYF
>TRBJ2-7|TRBV6-6
CASSYSDRSSSYEQYF
>TRBJ2-2|TRBV9
CASSVGTSGITGELFF
>TRBJ2-2|TRBV7-9
CASSPSGQGNTGELFF
>TRBJ2-5|TRBV5-6
CASSPPLAGLETQYF
>TRBJ2-7|TRBV5-1
CASSLRQGYEQYF
>TRBJ1-2|TRBV28
CASSPTTGSLYGYTF
>TRBJ2-7|TRBV14
CASSQNLGNEQYF
>TRBJ2-2|TRBV7-2
CASSFPPGGSKVTGELFF
>TRBJ1-5|TRBV6-1
CASTLGGWGNQPQHF
>TRBJ2-2|TRBV7-9
CASSTGLAGVGELFF
>TRBJ1-1|TRBV27
CASRGTGGTEAFF
>TRBJ2-3|TRBV20-1
CSAREQGEYF
>TRBJ2-2|TRBV4-2
CASSASNTGELFF
>TRBJ2-3|TRBV5-1
CASSYDSASTDTQYF
>TRBJ1-2|TRBV4-1
CASSQGALMDGYTF
>TRBJ2-7|TRBV15
CATSRDQGYEQYF
>TRBJ1-1|TRBV14
CASSPFGVNTEAFF
>TRBJ2-1|TRBV7-9
CASSLAGGPSNEQFF
>TRBJ2-7|TRBV9
CASSVGFGGYEQYF
>TRBJ1-1|TRBV18
CASSPTGPMNTEAFF
>TRBJ1-5|TRBV19
CASTGTTSNQPQHF
>TRBJ2-7|TRBV29-1
CSVAEVQGSYEQYF
>TRBJ1-4|TRBV21-1
CASSKVGVFKRDDEKLFF
>TRBJ1-2|TRBV19
CASSINPGSYGYTF
>TRBJ2-2|TRBV9
CASSVGQNTGELFF
>TRBJ2-5|TRBV4-1
CASSQTGTSGQETQYF
>TRBJ2-7|TRBV2
CASSYSYEQYF
>TRBJ2-3|TRBV7-9
CASSSEQPGTRTDTQYF
>TRBJ1-6|TRBV28
CASSLSARGRIHSPLHF